The clone carrying this T cell receptor (beta chain) was seen more than once but under ten times. This entry comes from a study of regulatory T cells in long-lasting Graves disease. Study-level background: Graves' cases, newly diagnosed, had used antithyroid drugs under 3 months.

Trimming removed 5 bases from V and 4 bases from J, with 10 bases in between. CDR1 and CDR2 from the germline V gene are MNHEY and SVGEGT. There are 13 residues in the CDR3. Described time point: newly diagnosed GD, antithyroid drugs for less than 3 months. Researchers made the TCR library from RNA that was extracted from PBMCs. EDTA tubes collected nine milliliters of peripheral blood. Arm-PCR with iRepertoire HTBI primers amplified the CDR3 regions for these TCR beta libraries. TCRdb ran MiXCR on the multiplex PCR reads and lists one entry per CDR3 protein. The repertoire consists of 360,000 or so distinct CDR3 sequences, with over 9.5% occurring once and the leading ten covering approximately 19%. The same data also went into a second study, on T cells in Graves' hyperthyroidism and ophthalmopathy. As reported in that work: With the HTBI primer set, the TCR CDR3 went through a first round of RT-PCR.

The source of this sequence is a woman between 18 and 30 years old with Graves disease. Specimen: peripheral blood mononuclear cells (PBMCs), collected at new diagnosis, from a patient treated with antithyroid drugs. This chain joins TRBV6-2 or TRBV6-3 and TRBJ2-3, with D possibly matching TRBD1 (5 bases). The CDR3, as DNA: TGTGCCAGCAGTGAAGGGGCCCCAGATACGCAGTATTTT. This sequence encodes CASSEGAPDTQYF.